This T cell receptor beta chain stems from a study of cytomegalovirus exposure and HLA in healthy donors. Whole-study findings and limits: A later analysis found most CMV-associated TCR beta chains apparently HLA-restricted. V- and J-gene trimming of TCR beta was linked (in a later analysis) to a missense DCLRE1C variant.

The length of the CDR3 is 14 residues. Germline CDR1 MNHNS, CDR2 SASEGT. The trim removed 10 bases at V and 3 bases at J, leaving 7 bases unmatched. In the case of this clone: Its antigen is unidentified.

Both 60 Vbeta primers and 13 Jbeta primers went into the PCR. As processed by the authors: Later, an analysis found roughly 80 million unique TCR beta chains, and around 10 million of these were shared. Only in-frame clones appear in the TCRdb table, and some are missing; sequencing was by immunoSEQ multiplex PCR. The V and J calls and clone size were taken over from that table, and D and trimming were inferred from the DNA. The sample has 150,000 to 200,000 clones, about three quarters seen once. The chain has TRBV6-1 and TRBJ2-1; TRBD1 matches 9 bases. This receptor was taken from a man aged 18 to 29 in good health and CMV-seropositive. The source material was PBMCs. CDR3 sequence (DNA): TGTGCCACCGACCTGGGACAGGGCTACAATGAGCAGTTCTTC. Its translation: CATDLGQGYNEQFF.